This entry concerns a single T cell receptor (beta chain). The data were taken from a study of blood T cell repertoires in COVID-19. Study-level background: Italy, Spain and the United States were the sources of the convalescent and acute COVID-19 samples. Sample material is recorded as cDNA or gDNA derived from T cells, B-cell-depleted T cells, or PBMCs.

Under the authors' procedure: Amplification from reference gene primers served as the basis for estimated nucleated cell counts. Sequencing was performed with immunoSEQ multiplex PCR; in TCRdb, only in-frame clones are kept and a portion is missing. V, J and clone size are those of that table, while D and trimming were read from the DNA. The sample lists 75,000 to 90,000 clones; around 81% were seen once. The TCR originated in a man of 80 years or more with active or convalescent COVID-19. The sample taken for sequencing was peripheral blood.

The CDR3 nucleotides read TGTGCCAGCAGCTTACCGACTAGCGGGCACAATGAGCAGTTCTTC. Amino acid sequence: CASSLPTSGHNEQFF. The chain joins TRBV7-9 to TRBJ2-1; 10 positions match TRBD2. This CDR3 has 15 amino acids. Germline trimming cut 2 bases from V and 5 bases from J; bases unmatched to any gene: 3. Germline V lookup: CDR1 SEHNR, CDR2 FQNEAQ (reference sequence).